A single sample is the source of the 10 T cell receptor beta chains below, sequenced in a study of EBV T-cell therapy then PD-1 blockade in nasopharyngeal carcinoma. Antigens for these TCRs are unknown. Treatment defined: AdE1-LMPpoly-expanded autologous EBV-specific T-cell therapy followed by anti-PD-1 nivolumab. Clones were sequenced by immunoSEQ multiplex PCR, and TCRdb holds only the in-frame ones, with some missing. The sample holds under 20,000 clones, approximately 88% seen once. The specimen was CD8+ T cells from blood, collected at day 33 from a patient whose treatment included autologous EBV-specific T cells and nivolumab. Receptors originate from a man between 40 and 49 years old with nasopharyngeal carcinoma.

This clone was recorded once. The genes are TRBV27 and TRBJ2-3; D remains ambiguous. The CDR3 length is 12 residues. The V gene's germline CDR1 is MNHEY and CDR2 SMNVEV (reference sequence). Trimming removed 0 bases at V and 6 bases at J, with 4 bases between. In nucleotides, the CDR3 is TGTGCCAGCAGTTTATCCCCCGATACGCAGTATTTT. Its translation: CASSLSPDTQYF.

V usage is TRBV7-8 and J usage is TRBJ2-2; D is perhaps TRBD1 (6 bases). V lost 5 bases, J lost 3 bases, and 16 bases lay in between. Germline lookup yields CDR1 SGHVS and CDR2 FQNEAQ. The CDR3 loop spans 16 amino acids. For the CDR3, the DNA is TGTGCCAGCAGCGGGGGCAGGGGTAGGGACACCGGGGAGCTGTTTTTT. Translating gives CASSGGRGRDTGELFF.

The chain has TRBV27 and TRBJ1-1, with D possibly being TRBD1 (5 bases). There are 15 residues in the CDR3. The ends were cut back, 5 bases at V and 2 bases at J, with 15 bases in the middle. CDR1 and CDR2 (germline): MNHEY, SMNVEV (reference sequence). The CDR3 DNA reads as TGTGCCAGCAGTACCATGGGGGGGGGAAACACTGAAGCTTTCTTT. It specifies CASSTMGGGNTEAFF.

The chain couples TRBV7-2 to TRBJ2-1; 12 bases align to TRBD2. Trimming at V came to 7 bases and at J to 10 bases, leaving 8 bases not matched to a gene. Germline V gene sequence: CDR1 SGHTA, CDR2 FQGNSA. This CDR3 has 14 residues. The CDR3 is CASTLAGGPKEQFF. CDR3 nucleotide sequence: TGTGCCAGCACCCTAGCGGGGGGGCCGAAGGAGCAGTTCTTC.

This CDR3 is CASSPPGQDREKLFF. CDR3 DNA sequence: TGTGCCAGCAGTCCACCGGGACAGGACCGTGAAAAACTGTTTTTT. The gene calls are TRBV27 and TRBJ1-4; TRBD1 agrees at 8 bases. Germline V gene data show CDR1 as MNHEY and CDR2 as SMNVEV (reference sequence). Losses at the gene ends were 5 bases for V and 7 bases for J; bases not matched to a gene: 9. The CDR3 consists of 15 residues.

J is TRBJ1-3 and V is TRBV19, with 7 positions matching TRBD1. J was trimmed by 1 base and V by 5 bases; bases with no gene match: 5. From germline, CDR1 is LNHDA and CDR2 SQIVND (reference sequence). The CDR3 totals 15 residues. Written as DNA, the CDR3 is TGTGCCAGTAGTTGGCAGGGGGATTCTGGAAACACCATATATTTT. This gives the protein CASSWQGDSGNTIYF.

The genes are TRBV24-1 and TRBJ1-2, with a tentative D call TRBD1 (5 bases). The CDR3 spans 11 residues. V lost 10 bases, J lost 4 bases, and 9 bases lay in between. Germline assignment: CDR1 KGHDR and CDR2 SFDVKD. CDR3 in amino acids: CATGTGYGYTF. CDR3 coding DNA: TGTGCCACGGGGACGGGCTATGGCTACACCTTC.

This CDR3 is CASSSPSATGDNTEAFF. CDR3 nucleotide sequence: TGTGCCAGCAGCTCCCCAAGTGCGACAGGAGATAACACTGAAGCTTTCTTT. The chain joins TRBV7-9 to TRBJ1-1; the D gene is possibly TRBD1 (6 bases). The CDR3 runs to 17 residues. Germline assignment: CDR1 SEHNR and CDR2 FQNEAQ (reference sequence). Deletions cut 4 bases from V and 2 bases from J, with 20 bases between.

This chain joins TRBV6-5 and TRBJ2-7; D is unclear. V was shortened by 0 bases and J by 3 bases, with 6 bases between the two germline ends. This CDR3 region has 13 residues. Looked up from germline, CDR1 is MNHEY and CDR2 is SVGAGI. In nucleotides, the CDR3 is TGTGCCAGCAGTTACTCGGAATACTACGAGCAGTACTTC. Its protein is CASSYSEYYEQYF.

The chain employs TRBV6-5 and TRBJ2-1, with 9 bases identical to TRBD1. This CDR3 has 16 amino acids. The trim removed 2 bases at V and 7 bases at J, leaving 9 bases unmatched. The germline V gene encodes CDR1 MNHEY and CDR2 SVGAGI. DNA of the CDR3: TGTGCCAGCAGTTACATCGGGACAGGGAAGGGGAATGAGCAGTTCTTC. It yields the protein CASSYIGTGKGNEQFF.